This T cell receptor (beta chain) is drawn from a study of T-cell reconstitution after alpha-beta-depleted transplantation in children. This clonotype was counted ten times or more. The V and J ends lost 5 bases and 5 bases respectively, with 10 bases between them. CDR3 length: 12 residues. Unique molecular identifiers tagged the TCRbeta library. TCRdb reanalysed the PCR reads using MiXCR and keeps one entry per CDR3 protein. This table holds 180,000 or so distinct CDR3 sequences, 6.3% found once. This receptor was identified in a girl under three years old with combined immunodeficiency, due to receive a stem cell transplant. The chain employs TRBV12-3 or TRBV12-4 and TRBJ2-7; tentatively, D is TRBD1 (6 bases). Sample: PBMCs, taken before TCRalphabeta/CD19-depleted stem cell transplant. The CDR3 region has the DNA TGTGCCAGCAGTCCCCGGACAGACGAGCAGTACTTC. Translated, it gives CASSPRTDEQYF.